This record concerns one TCR beta chain sequence. The protocol was immunoSEQ multiplex PCR, while the TCRdb copy is restricted to in-frame clones and leaves out a portion. The repertoire includes around 93,000 clones, 85% of them detected once, and roughly 20% sits in the top ten. The sample comes from a study of cytomegalovirus exposure and HLA in healthy donors. Looking at the study overall: A subsequent analysis stated that the 100 to 150 validation repertoires were run on the same platform as the roughly 710 first-cohort repertoires.

The V gene lost 4 bases and the J gene lost 4 bases, with 17 bases spanning the gap. This CDR3 is built from 16 residues. Germline values: CDR1 MNHNS, CDR2 SASEGT. The rearrangement joins TRBV6-1 to TRBJ1-5; possible D gene TRBD1, 5 bases. The sample comprised PBMCs. The source is a young man in good health and CMV-seropositive. CDR3 in amino acids: CASSAFQGGGNQPQHF. The CDR3 DNA reads as TGTGCCAGCAGTGCCTTTCAGGGTGGGGGGAATCAGCCCCAGCATTTT.